The 11 T cell receptor beta chains listed next were all sequenced from one sample in a study of blood T cell repertoires in COVID-19. Some clones are missing from TCRdb's copy, which holds only in-frame ones; the method was immunoSEQ multiplex PCR. The sample carries more than 200,000 clones, 75% to 95% recorded once. The sample taken for sequencing was PBMCs or T cells enriched from blood (not recorded which). These receptors originate from a woman younger than 35 who had recovered from COVID-19.

The J gene is TRBJ2-3, the V gene TRBV7-3, with 9 bases lining up with TRBD1. The CDR3 runs to 14 residues. V lost 3 bases to trimming and J lost 3 bases; unmatched junction nucleotides: 1. CDR1 and CDR2 from the germline V gene are SGHTA and FQGTGA. The CDR3 reads CASSLGQGTDTQYF. CDR3 coding DNA: TGTGCCAGCAGCTTGGGACAGGGAACAGATACGCAGTATTTT.

The genes are TRBV27 and TRBJ2-1; 9 bases are shared with TRBD2. This CDR3 comprises 15 residues. Germline V gene data show CDR1 as MNHEY and CDR2 as SMNVEV (reference sequence). With V trimmed by 0 bases and J by 14 bases, 11 bases remained unmatched. The CDR3 DNA follows: TGTGCCAGCAGTTTATCGTTCCTAGCGGGATCCGGAGAGTTCTTC. Amino acids: CASSLSFLAGSGEFF.

The gene calls are TRBV3-1 (or the pseudogene TRBV3-2) and TRBJ2-2; D might be TRBD2 (6 bases). CDR1 is LGHDT, CDR2 YNNKEL, per germline (reference sequence). The V and J ends lost 5 bases and 4 bases respectively, with 23 bases between them. The CDR3 loop spans 18 amino acids. The CDR3 spells CASSSTEKSGVGTGELFF. As DNA, the CDR3 is TGTGCCAGCAGCTCCACGGAGAAATCGGGAGTGGGCACCGGGGAGCTGTTTTTT.

The chain recombines TRBV5-1 with TRBJ1-2, with a weak D call TRBD1 (5 bases). Germline V lookup: CDR1 SGHRS, CDR2 YFSETQ. Trimming shortened V by 0 bases and J by 5 bases, and 11 bases separated the two germline ends. The CDR3 covers 14 residues. CDR3 region: CASSLEAGTYGYTF. CDR3 DNA: TGCGCCAGCAGCTTGGAGGCAGGGACTTATGGCTACACCTTC.

The V and J genes are TRBV18 and TRBJ2-7; TRBD2 matches 11 bases. V lost 3 bases and J lost 3; bases outside the gene matches: 7. The CDR3 totals 16 residues. The V gene's germline CDR1 is KGHSH and CDR2 LQKENI. The CDR3: CASSPLAGGLGYEQYF. Here the CDR3 DNA reads TGTGCCAGCTCACCTCTAGCGGGAGGTTTGGGCTACGAGCAGTACTTC.

The rearrangement links TRBV7-9 to TRBJ1-5; possible D gene TRBD1, 5 bases. The CDR3 loop spans 15 amino acids. The germline gives CDR1 SEHNR, CDR2 FQNEAQ (reference sequence). The V and J ends lost 2 bases and 0 bases respectively, with 8 bases between them. The CDR3: CASSLSGASNQPQHF. Written as DNA, the CDR3 is TGTGCCAGCAGCTTATCTGGGGCTAGCAATCAGCCCCAGCATTTT.

In this sample, this clone turned up once. The chain couples TRBV19 to TRBJ1-2; D is possibly TRBD1 (6 bases). V was trimmed by 2 bases and J by 3 bases, leaving 13 bases between them. The CDR3 is 15 amino acids. The germline CDR1 and CDR2 sequences are LNHDA and SQIVND (reference sequence). The CDR3 loop reads CASSISVGTYYGYTF. The CDR3 DNA reads as TGTGCCAGTAGTATATCGGTGGGGACATACTATGGCTACACCTTC. The entire variable domain, with the rest obtained from reference TRBV19 and TRBJ1-2, is as follows: DGGITQSPKYLFRKEGQNVTLSCEQNLNHDAMYWYRQDPGQGLRLIYYSQIVNDFQKGDIAEGYSVSREKKESFPLTVTSAQKNPTAFYLCASSISVGTYYGYTFGSGTRLTVV.

This clone was seen a few times. CDR3 sequence reads: CASSVGQGSDTEAFF. Written as DNA, the CDR3 is TGTGCCAGCAGCGTAGGGCAGGGGTCCGACACTGAAGCTTTCTTT. V and J are TRBV9 and TRBJ1-1, with TRBD1 as a possible D gene (6 bases). The V end lost 0 bases, the J end lost 3 bases, and 12 bases lay between the germline ends. CDR3 size: 15 residues. CDR1 is SGDLS, CDR2 YYNGEE, per germline.

The chain has TRBV5-1 and TRBJ1-6, with a possible D match to TRBD1 (5 bases). V was clipped by 0 bases and J by 10 bases, with 17 bases between them. CDR1 SGHRS and CDR2 YFSETQ come from the germline V gene. CDR3 length equals 16 residues. CDR3 amino acids: CASSLGQGTTMSPLHF. CDR3 in DNA: TGCGCCAGCAGCTTGGGGCAGGGAACTACCATGTCACCCCTCCACTTT.

This clone was seen once. The chain couples TRBV11-3 to TRBJ1-1; 8 bases map to TRBD1. Per the germline V gene, CDR1 is SGHNT and CDR2 is YENEEA. The CDR3 loop spans 16 amino acids. V dropped 4 bases and J dropped 3; count of bases not matched to a gene: 10. Here the CDR3 DNA reads TGTGCCAGCAGCTCCAGGACAGGGATGGGTGACACTGAAGCTTTCTTT. This encodes CASSSRTGMGDTEAFF.

V is TRBV29-1 and J is TRBJ2-1; 7 bases are a match to TRBD1. The CDR3 consists of 12 residues. CDR1 and CDR2 (germline): SQVTM, ANQGSEA. Unmatched junction bases numbered 5, after V lost 4 bases and J lost 8 bases. The CDR3 region is CSVGQGPDEQFF. CDR3 in DNA: TGCAGCGTTGGACAGGGTCCGGATGAGCAGTTCTTC.